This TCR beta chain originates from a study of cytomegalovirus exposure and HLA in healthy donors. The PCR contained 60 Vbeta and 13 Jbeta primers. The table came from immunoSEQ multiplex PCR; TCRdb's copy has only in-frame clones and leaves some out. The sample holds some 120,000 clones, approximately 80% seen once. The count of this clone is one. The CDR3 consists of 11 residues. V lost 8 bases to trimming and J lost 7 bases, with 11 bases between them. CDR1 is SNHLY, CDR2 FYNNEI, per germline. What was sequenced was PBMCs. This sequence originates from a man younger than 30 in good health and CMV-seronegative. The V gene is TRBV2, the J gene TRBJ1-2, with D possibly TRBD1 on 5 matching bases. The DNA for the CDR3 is TGTGCCAGCGGTTTAACAGGTGGCTACACCTTC. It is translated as CASGLTGGYTF.